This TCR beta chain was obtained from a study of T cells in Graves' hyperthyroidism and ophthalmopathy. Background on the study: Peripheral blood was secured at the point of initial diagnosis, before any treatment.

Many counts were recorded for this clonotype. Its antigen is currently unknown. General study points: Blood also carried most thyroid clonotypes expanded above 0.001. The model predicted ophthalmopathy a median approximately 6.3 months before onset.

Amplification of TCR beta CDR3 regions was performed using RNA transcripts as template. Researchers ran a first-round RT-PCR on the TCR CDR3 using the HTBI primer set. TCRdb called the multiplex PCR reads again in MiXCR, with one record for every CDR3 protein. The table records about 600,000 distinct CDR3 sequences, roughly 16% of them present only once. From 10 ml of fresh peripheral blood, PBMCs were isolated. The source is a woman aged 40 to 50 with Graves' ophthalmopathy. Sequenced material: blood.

The chain's CDR3 is CASSHRISATNTGELFF. The CDR3 DNA reads as TGTGCCAGCAGCCATAGAATTAGCGCAACGAACACCGGGGAGCTGTTTTTT. The V call is TRBV3-1, the J call TRBJ2-2, with D maybe TRBD2 (5 bases). Trimming shortened V by 3 bases and J by 0 bases, and 14 bases separated the two germline ends. CDR1 is LGHDT and CDR2 is YNNKEL in the germline V gene (reference sequence). CDR3 length: 17 amino acids.